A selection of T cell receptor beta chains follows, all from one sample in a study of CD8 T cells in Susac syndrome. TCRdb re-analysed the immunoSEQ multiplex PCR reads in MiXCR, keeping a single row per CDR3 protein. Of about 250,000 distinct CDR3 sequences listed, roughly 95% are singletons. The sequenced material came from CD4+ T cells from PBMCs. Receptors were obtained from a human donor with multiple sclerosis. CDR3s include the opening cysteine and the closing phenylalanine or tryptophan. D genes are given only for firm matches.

TGTGCCAGCAGCCCACGGGGGATCTCCGGAGAGACCCAGTACTTC	CASSPRGISGETQYF	TRBJ2-5	TRBV2	-
TGCGCCAGCAGCCAAGTGGCTTATGGGTTCGCCAAAAACATTCAGTACTTC	CASSQVAYGFAKNIQYF	TRBJ2-4	TRBV4-1	-
TGTGCCAGCAGTGAAACAGGGGTTCCCTACAATGAGCAGTTCTTC	CASSETGVPYNEQFF	TRBJ2-1	TRBV25-1	TRBD1
TGTGCCAGCAGCAAAATGAGGCCACGACTCTACACCTTC	CASSKMRPRLYTF	TRBJ1-2	TRBV21-1	-
TGTGCCAGCAGCCCTAGGGGTCCGGGAGGGGGTGAGACCCAGTACTTC	CASSPRGPGGGETQYF	TRBJ2-5	TRBV11-2	TRBD2
TGCAGTGCTAGAAGTTCTCGGACCGGGGAGCTGTTTTTT	CSARSSRTGELFF	TRBJ2-2	TRBV20-1	-
TGTGCCAGCAGCCCACCTGGACGGGTGAACACTGAAGCTTTCTTT	CASSPPGRVNTEAFF	TRBJ1-1	TRBV28	-
TGTGCCAGCAGTGAGGACAGTATGAACGATTCACCCCTCCACTTT	CASSEDSMNDSPLHF	TRBJ1-6	TRBV12-3/TRBV12-4	-
TGTGCCATCAGTGAGTCAAGAACAGCGAACACTGAAGCTTTCTTT	CAISESRTANTEAFF	TRBJ1-1	TRBV10-3	-
TGTGCCAGCTCACCGATGTTAGGGGGACACATGAACACTGAAGCTTTCTTT	CASSPMLGGHMNTEAFF	TRBJ1-1	TRBV18	-
TGTGCCAGCTCACTAAACAGGGTTGACACTGAAGCTTTCTTT	CASSLNRVDTEAFF	TRBJ1-1	TRBV18	-
TGCGCCAGCAGCTTGGACGGCACCGGCGAAGCTTTCTTT	CASSLDGTGEAFF	TRBJ1-1	TRBV5-1	-
TGCGCCAGCAGCCAACTCTCTTCCCCTGGGGCCAACGTCCTGACTTTC	CASSQLSSPGANVLTF	TRBJ2-6	TRBV4-1	-
TGCAGTGCGGTGGGGACTAGCAACAGTAGAGGCACAGATACGCAGTATTTT	CSAVGTSNSRGTDTQYF	TRBJ2-3	TRBV20-1	TRBD2
TGTGCCAGCAGTTTAGGGGTGAGCGGCAATCAGCCCCAGCATTTT	CASSLGVSGNQPQHF	TRBJ1-5	TRBV12-3/TRBV12-4	-